This is a list of T cell receptor beta chains from one sample in a study of cytomegalovirus exposure and HLA in healthy donors. Data came from immunoSEQ multiplex PCR; TCRdb stores just in-frame clones and leaves some out. The top ten clones hold approximately 6.4% of a sample with some 48,000 clones, 88% of them seen once. The sequencing sample was made of PBMCs. These receptors all stem from a woman aged 30 to 39 in good health and CMV-seronegative. The CDR3 runs from the conserved cysteine through the conserved F or W. The order of the fields is CDR3 DNA, CDR3 protein, D gene, J gene, V gene, clone size. The D gene is left open where the match is weak. Not all rows give a size; the values are once, few, many and, for expanded clones, a class.

CDR3 DNA: TGTGCCACCAGCTCAACGGACAGGCGGCTGTTTTTT; CDR3 protein: CATSSTDRRLFF; D gene: TRBD1; J gene: TRBJ1-4; V gene: TRBV15; clone size: -
CDR3 DNA: TGCGCCAGCAGTGTCGCGGAGGCCACTTTGACCAATGAGCAGTTCTTC; CDR3 protein: CASSVAEATLTNEQFF; D gene: -; J gene: TRBJ2-1; V gene: TRBV10-1; clone size: few
CDR3 DNA: TGCGCCAGCAGCTTGCTCAGGGCTCGACCGGGCACGTCCGAGCAGTACTTC; CDR3 protein: CASSLLRARPGTSEQYF; D gene: -; J gene: TRBJ2-7; V gene: TRBV5-1; clone size: -
CDR3 DNA: TGTGCCAGCACCAGGGACAACGGGGCTGAAGCTTTCTTT; CDR3 protein: CASTRDNGAEAFF; D gene: -; J gene: TRBJ1-1; V gene: TRBV6-5; clone size: -
CDR3 DNA: TGTGCCAGCAGCCCGTCCTACGAGCAGTACTTC; CDR3 protein: CASSPSYEQYF; D gene: -; J gene: TRBJ2-7; V gene: TRBV7-2; clone size: few
CDR3 DNA: TGTGCCAGCAGTTTGGGGGGACAGGCGGGGGAAAAACTGTTTTTT; CDR3 protein: CASSLGGQAGEKLFF; D gene: TRBD1; J gene: TRBJ1-4; V gene: TRBV28; clone size: -
CDR3 DNA: TGTGCCAGTAGCCTTAGCGCGAGAACGCAGTATTTT; CDR3 protein: CASSLSARTQYF; D gene: -; J gene: TRBJ2-3; V gene: TRBV19; clone size: -
CDR3 DNA: TGTGCCACCGGACAAAACACTGAAGCTTTCTTT; CDR3 protein: CATGQNTEAFF; D gene: -; J gene: TRBJ1-1; V gene: TRBV2; clone size: few
CDR3 DNA: TGTGCCAGCAGTGCATCCGGGACAGGGGGCGGTCAGCCCCAGCATTTT; CDR3 protein: CASSASGTGGGQPQHF; D gene: TRBD1; J gene: TRBJ1-5; V gene: TRBV25-1; clone size: once
CDR3 DNA: TGTGCCAGCAGCTTTGTCACAGGGGCTTCGCCCCAGCATTTT; CDR3 protein: CASSFVTGASPQHF; D gene: TRBD1; J gene: TRBJ1-5; V gene: TRBV7-8; clone size: once
CDR3 DNA: TGTGCCAGCAGTTTTTATCGGGGTTCGGGGAATCAGCCCCAGCATTTT; CDR3 protein: CASSFYRGSGNQPQHF; D gene: -; J gene: TRBJ1-5; V gene: TRBV28; clone size: -
CDR3 DNA: TGCAGCGTTGTACGGACTAGCGGGAGCTACGAGCAGTACTTC; CDR3 protein: CSVVRTSGSYEQYF; D gene: TRBD2; J gene: TRBJ2-7; V gene: TRBV29-1; clone size: once
CDR3 DNA: TGTGCCAGCAGTTTAGCATCGGGGGGAGGTGGCTACACCTTC; CDR3 protein: CASSLASGGGGYTF; D gene: -; J gene: TRBJ1-2; V gene: TRBV28; clone size: -
CDR3 DNA: TGTGCCAGTAGTACCCAGGGGGTAGGAAATCAGCCCCAGCATTTT; CDR3 protein: CASSTQGVGNQPQHF; D gene: TRBD1; J gene: TRBJ1-5; V gene: TRBV19; clone size: -
CDR3 DNA: TGTGCCAGCAGCAAATCGGGTAAGCAGTTCTTC; CDR3 protein: CASSKSGKQFF; D gene: -; J gene: TRBJ2-1; V gene: TRBV21-1; clone size: once
CDR3 DNA: TGTGCCAGCAGCGACCCCTCGGGATACGAGCAGTACTTC; CDR3 protein: CASSDPSGYEQYF; D gene: -; J gene: TRBJ2-7; V gene: TRBV28; clone size: -
CDR3 DNA: TGTGCCAGCAGGTCCCAAGAGGGCCACACAGATACGCAGTATTTT; CDR3 protein: CASRSQEGHTDTQYF; D gene: -; J gene: TRBJ2-3; V gene: TRBV6-5; clone size: -
CDR3 DNA: TGTGCCAGCAGAGACTGGTACGAGCAGTACTTC; CDR3 protein: CASRDWYEQYF; D gene: -; J gene: TRBJ2-7; V gene: TRBV28; clone size: -
CDR3 DNA: TGTGCCTGGAGTGTGGAAGGGGGCAGGCAGCCCCAGCATTTT; CDR3 protein: CAWSVEGGRQPQHF; D gene: TRBD1; J gene: TRBJ1-5; V gene: TRBV30; clone size: -
CDR3 DNA: TGTGCCACCAGCATAATGAGGGGGCGCCCAATTTACGAGCAGTACTTC; CDR3 protein: CATSIMRGRPIYEQYF; D gene: TRBD1; J gene: TRBJ2-7; V gene: TRBV15; clone size: -
CDR3 DNA: TGTGCCAGCAGTTCGGCAGGGGCGCGGAACACTGAAGCTTTCTTT; CDR3 protein: CASSSAGARNTEAFF; D gene: -; J gene: TRBJ1-1; V gene: TRBV2; clone size: -
CDR3 DNA: TGTGCCAGCAGCCCCATCCGGCTAGCGGGAGGTTACACCGGGGAGCTGTTTTTT; CDR3 protein: CASSPIRLAGGYTGELFF; D gene: TRBD2; J gene: TRBJ2-2; V gene: TRBV28; clone size: -
CDR3 DNA: TGTGCCAGCAGGAGCGGGCCCTACGAGCAGTACTTC; CDR3 protein: CASRSGPYEQYF; D gene: -; J gene: TRBJ2-7; V gene: TRBV28; clone size: -
CDR3 DNA: TGCGCCAGCAGCTTGGAAGGACTGCAGCCCCAGCATTTT; CDR3 protein: CASSLEGLQPQHF; D gene: -; J gene: TRBJ1-5; V gene: TRBV5-1; clone size: -
CDR3 DNA: TGTGCCAGCAGGGTGGACAGGGGAAGCGCTGAAGCTTTCTTT; CDR3 protein: CASRVDRGSAEAFF; D gene: TRBD1; J gene: TRBJ1-1; V gene: TRBV6-5; clone size: -
CDR3 DNA: TGTGCCAGCAGCTCCAGGACAGGTACGTACGAGCAGTACTTC; CDR3 protein: CASSSRTGTYEQYF; D gene: TRBD1; J gene: TRBJ2-7; V gene: TRBV7-6; clone size: -
CDR3 DNA: TGTGCCAGCAGCCCAATTTCCTACAATGAGCAGTTCTTC; CDR3 protein: CASSPISYNEQFF; D gene: -; J gene: TRBJ2-1; V gene: TRBV7-9; clone size: -
CDR3 DNA: TGCGCCAGCAGCCAAGTAGGGCTAGCTAAGGATGAGCAGTTCTTC; CDR3 protein: CASSQVGLAKDEQFF; D gene: -; J gene: TRBJ2-1; V gene: TRBV4-1; clone size: once
CDR3 DNA: TGTGCCAGCAGTCGGACAGGCACAGATACGCAGTATTTT; CDR3 protein: CASSRTGTDTQYF; D gene: -; J gene: TRBJ2-3; V gene: TRBV6-5; clone size: once
CDR3 DNA: TGTGCCAGCAGCCCTCTGAGGGGGGGAAGCTACGAGCAGTACTTC; CDR3 protein: CASSPLRGGSYEQYF; D gene: -; J gene: TRBJ2-7; V gene: TRBV7-6; clone size: -
CDR3 DNA: TGCGCCAGCAGCCAAAGCGGATTCCGGACTAGCGGTAACTACAATGAGCAGTTCTTC; CDR3 protein: CASSQSGFRTSGNYNEQFF; D gene: TRBD2; J gene: TRBJ2-1; V gene: TRBV5-1; clone size: -
CDR3 DNA: TGCGCCAGCAGCCAAGGGCTAGCGGGACTAGGGGCTTACGAGCAGTACTTC; CDR3 protein: CASSQGLAGLGAYEQYF; D gene: TRBD2; J gene: TRBJ2-7; V gene: TRBV4-1; clone size: -
CDR3 DNA: TGTGCCAGCGGGGGACAGGGCTTAACCTACAATGAGCAGTTCTTC; CDR3 protein: CASGGQGLTYNEQFF; D gene: TRBD1; J gene: TRBJ2-1; V gene: TRBV7-2; clone size: -
CDR3 DNA: TGCGCCAGCAGCCAAGGACAGGGGAGGAACACCGGGGAGCTGTTTTTT; CDR3 protein: CASSQGQGRNTGELFF; D gene: TRBD1; J gene: TRBJ2-2; V gene: TRBV4-3; clone size: -
CDR3 DNA: TGTGCCAGCAGTTTAGCCGCGGGGGAGGTCCTAGGGTACAATGAGCAGTTCTTC; CDR3 protein: CASSLAAGEVLGYNEQFF; D gene: TRBD2; J gene: TRBJ2-1; V gene: TRBV28; clone size: -
CDR3 DNA: TGTGCCAGCAGCCCCGGACAGGGTGGTGGCTACACCTTC; CDR3 protein: CASSPGQGGGYTF; D gene: TRBD1; J gene: TRBJ1-2; V gene: TRBV5-6; clone size: -
CDR3 DNA: TGCGCCAGCAGCCGCTCAGATGTCCCCCAGTACACCTTC; CDR3 protein: CASSRSDVPQYTF; D gene: -; J gene: TRBJ1-2; V gene: TRBV4-3; clone size: once
CDR3 DNA: TGTGCCACCAGCAGAGATCGGGAAGCCAAAAACATTCAGTACTTC; CDR3 protein: CATSRDREAKNIQYF; D gene: -; J gene: TRBJ2-4; V gene: TRBV15; clone size: -
CDR3 DNA: TGTGCCAGCAGTTGGGGACAGGGGGGCTCTGTCACTGAAGCTTTCTTT; CDR3 protein: CASSWGQGGSVTEAFF; D gene: TRBD1; J gene: TRBJ1-1; V gene: TRBV6-6; clone size: once
CDR3 DNA: TGTGCCAGCAGTTTGGCTCGTTTGGCTAACTATGGCTACACCTTC; CDR3 protein: CASSLARLANYGYTF; D gene: -; J gene: TRBJ1-2; V gene: TRBV6-1; clone size: -
CDR3 DNA: TGTGCCAGCAGCTTACGGTACGACGGAGTGAACACTGAAGCTTTCTTT; CDR3 protein: CASSLRYDGVNTEAFF; D gene: -; J gene: TRBJ1-1; V gene: TRBV7-3; clone size: few
CDR3 DNA: TGTGCCATCAGTGAGTCCGGGACAGGGGATGGCTACACCTTC; CDR3 protein: CAISESGTGDGYTF; D gene: TRBD1; J gene: TRBJ1-2; V gene: TRBV10-3; clone size: -
CDR3 DNA: TGTGCCACCAGCAGGGGGGCGGGTACATACAATGAGCAGTTCTTC; CDR3 protein: CATSRGAGTYNEQFF; D gene: -; J gene: TRBJ2-1; V gene: TRBV15; clone size: -
CDR3 DNA: TGTGCCAGCAGCCAATACATTCGAGGCGCTGGTGGCTACACCTTC; CDR3 protein: CASSQYIRGAGGYTF; D gene: -; J gene: TRBJ1-2; V gene: TRBV14; clone size: -
CDR3 DNA: TGTGCCAGCAGCTTCTCGGCGGGAGAGCGAAACAATGAGCAGTTCTTC; CDR3 protein: CASSFSAGERNNEQFF; D gene: TRBD2; J gene: TRBJ2-1; V gene: TRBV7-8; clone size: -
CDR3 DNA: TGTGCCAGTAGTATAGGGAGCGGCTACACCTTC; CDR3 protein: CASSIGSGYTF; D gene: -; J gene: TRBJ1-2; V gene: TRBV19; clone size: -
CDR3 DNA: TGTGCCAGCAGTTCCGCAGATGAGCAGTTCTTC; CDR3 protein: CASSSADEQFF; D gene: -; J gene: TRBJ2-1; V gene: TRBV28; clone size: -
CDR3 DNA: TGTGCCAGCTCACCAAGGCTAGCGGGGAACTACGAGCAGTACTTC; CDR3 protein: CASSPRLAGNYEQYF; D gene: TRBD2; J gene: TRBJ2-7; V gene: TRBV18; clone size: -
CDR3 DNA: TGTGCCAGTAGTCCCCGGACTGGGGTACCCTACGAGCAGTACTTC; CDR3 protein: CASSPRTGVPYEQYF; D gene: -; J gene: TRBJ2-7; V gene: TRBV19; clone size: few
CDR3 DNA: TGTGCCAGCAGCCCAGCGGGAGTATCCTACAATGAGCAGTTCTTC; CDR3 protein: CASSPAGVSYNEQFF; D gene: TRBD2; J gene: TRBJ2-1; V gene: TRBV9; clone size: -
CDR3 DNA: TGTGCCAGCAGATCGGGACAGGGGAGGGAAAAACTGTTTTTT; CDR3 protein: CASRSGQGREKLFF; D gene: TRBD1; J gene: TRBJ1-4; V gene: TRBV6-5; clone size: -
CDR3 DNA: TGCAGCGTCCGAGGTATTGGTGAGCAGTACTTC; CDR3 protein: CSVRGIGEQYF; D gene: -; J gene: TRBJ2-7; V gene: TRBV29-1; clone size: -
CDR3 DNA: TGTGCCAGCAGTGACAACGGGGGTATTTACAATGAGCAGTTCTTC; CDR3 protein: CASSDNGGIYNEQFF; D gene: -; J gene: TRBJ2-1; V gene: TRBV6-4; clone size: -
CDR3 DNA: TGCGCCAGCAGCTTGGCCACGGTCTCCTACAATGAGCAGTTCTTC; CDR3 protein: CASSLATVSYNEQFF; D gene: -; J gene: TRBJ2-1; V gene: TRBV5-1; clone size: -
CDR3 DNA: TGTGCCAGCAGCCAGGAGGGCCCCGGGGAGCTGTTTTTT; CDR3 protein: CASSQEGPGELFF; D gene: -; J gene: TRBJ2-2; V gene: TRBV7-3; clone size: -